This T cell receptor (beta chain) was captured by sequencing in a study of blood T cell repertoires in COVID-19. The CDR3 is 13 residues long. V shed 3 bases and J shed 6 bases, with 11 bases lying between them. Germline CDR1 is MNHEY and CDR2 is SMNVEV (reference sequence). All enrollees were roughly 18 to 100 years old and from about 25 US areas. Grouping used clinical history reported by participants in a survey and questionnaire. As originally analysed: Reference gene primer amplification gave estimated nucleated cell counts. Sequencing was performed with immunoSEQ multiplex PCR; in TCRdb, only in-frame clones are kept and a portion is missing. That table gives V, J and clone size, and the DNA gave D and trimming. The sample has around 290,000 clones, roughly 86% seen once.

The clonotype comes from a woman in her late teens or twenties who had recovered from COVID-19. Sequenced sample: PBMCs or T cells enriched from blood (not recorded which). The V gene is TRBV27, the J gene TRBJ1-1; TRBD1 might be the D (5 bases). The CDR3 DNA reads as TGTGCCAGCAGTTTTGGAGGGGTACCTGAAGCTTTCTTT. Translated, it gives CASSFGGVPEAFF.